The T cell receptor (beta chain) described here comes from a study of vaccination and CD4 T cells after COVID-19. TCRdb re-derived calls from the PCR reads in MiXCR, one entry per CDR3 protein. The sample lists about 20,000 distinct CDR3 sequences, about three fifths occurring once. There are 16 residues in the CDR3. Trimming cost V 2 bases and J 0 bases, with 12 bases left between them. Germline CDR1 MNHNS, CDR2 SASEGT. V and J are TRBV6-1 and TRBJ2-3, with TRBD2 as a possible D gene (5 bases). The receptor's source is a human donor who had recovered from COVID-19. The material sequenced was CD4+ T cells from blood, taken after SARS-CoV-2 vaccination. The DNA for the CDR3 is TGTGCCAGCAGTGAATTTTTAGCGCCCAGCACAGATACGCAGTATTTT. Translating it yields CASSEFLAPSTDTQYF.